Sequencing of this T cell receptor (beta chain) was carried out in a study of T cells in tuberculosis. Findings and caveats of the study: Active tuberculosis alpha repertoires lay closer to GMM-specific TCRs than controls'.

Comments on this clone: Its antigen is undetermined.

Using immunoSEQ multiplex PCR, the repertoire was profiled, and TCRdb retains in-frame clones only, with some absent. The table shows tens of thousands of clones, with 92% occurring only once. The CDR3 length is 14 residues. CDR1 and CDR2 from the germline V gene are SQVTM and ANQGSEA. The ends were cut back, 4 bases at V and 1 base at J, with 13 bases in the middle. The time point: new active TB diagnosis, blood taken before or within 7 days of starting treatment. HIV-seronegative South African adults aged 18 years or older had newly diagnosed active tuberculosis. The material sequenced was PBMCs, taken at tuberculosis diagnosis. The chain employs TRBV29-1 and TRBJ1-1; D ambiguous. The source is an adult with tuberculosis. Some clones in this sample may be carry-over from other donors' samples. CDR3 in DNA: TGCAGCGTTGTAACCAGTGGGCGGAACACTGAAGCTTTCTTT. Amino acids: CSVVTSGRNTEAFF.